Listed below are T cell receptor beta chains from one sample, sequenced in a study of shared clonotypes between healthy human individuals. Clones were read by immunoSEQ multiplex PCR, and TCRdb kept only the in-frame ones, dropping some. The sample contains about 580,000 clones, roughly 98% of which appear only once. The specimen sequenced was naive CD8+ T cells sorted from blood. These receptors were collected from a man aged 30-40 years in good health. The CDR3 runs from the conserved cysteine through the conserved F or W. D genes are given only for firm matches.

j_call d_call v_call cdr3_nt cdr3_aa
TRBJ1-1 - TRBV7-9 TGTGCCAGCAGCTTGGAGGGACGGTTCATGAACACTGAAGCTTTCTTT CASSLEGRFMNTEAFF
TRBJ2-2 - TRBV28 TGTGCCAGCAGTGGGCCCGGCAAGGCCGAAAGGAACACCGGGGAGCTGTTTTTT CASSGPGKAERNTGELFF
TRBJ2-7 TRBD1 TRBV2 TGTGCCAGCAGTGAAGGGGACAGGACCCACCCTTCCTACGAGCAGTACTTC CASSEGDRTHPSYEQYF
TRBJ2-7 TRBD1 TRBV5-6 TGTGCCAGCAGTTCGATACAGGGGCCCCTCTCCTACGAGCAGTACTTC CASSSIQGPLSYEQYF
TRBJ2-3 - TRBV13 TGTGCCAGCAGCTTAAAGGAGGTCGGAGATACGCAGTATTTT CASSLKEVGDTQYF
TRBJ2-7 TRBD2 TRBV28 TGTGCCAGCAGTTTAATCCTAGCGGGGACTTGGTACGAGCAGTACTTC CASSLILAGTWYEQYF
TRBJ2-1 - TRBV6-1 TGTGCCACCTGGGGCGGAGTAACCTACAATGAGCAGTTCTTC CATWGGVTYNEQFF
TRBJ1-2 - TRBV6-5 TGTGCCAGCAAACATCAGGGTGTCGAGAATGGCTACACCTTC CASKHQGVENGYTF
TRBJ2-2 TRBD2 TRBV29-1 TGCAGCGCCTCATGGGGGGGTACCGGGGAGCTGTTTTTT CSASWGGTGELFF
TRBJ2-5 - TRBV18 TGTGCCAGCTCACCGACTCGAGATTTGCCAGAAGAGACCCAGTACTTC CASSPTRDLPEETQYF
TRBJ2-1 TRBD1 TRBV14 TGTGCCAGCAGCCAAGCACCCGGGACAGGGTCCTACAATGAGCAGTTCTTC CASSQAPGTGSYNEQFF
TRBJ2-3 - TRBV7-9 TGTGCGGGCGGGATCACAGATACGCAGTATTTT CAGGITDTQYF
TRBJ2-7 TRBD1 TRBV19 TGTGCCAGTAGTCTCCGGGACAGGGGGTACGAGCAGTACTTC CASSLRDRGYEQYF
TRBJ2-2 - TRBV11-3 TGTGCCAGCAGCTTACAGACGAACACCGGGGAGCTGTTTTTT CASSLQTNTGELFF
TRBJ2-2 - TRBV27 TGTGCCAGCAGTTTAAGGTGGACCGGGGAGCTGTTTTTT CASSLRWTGELFF
TRBJ2-1 TRBD2 TRBV15 TGTGCCACCAGCAGAGATAGGGGCGGGAGGTACAATGAGCAGTTCTTC CATSRDRGGRYNEQFF
TRBJ1-1 - TRBV30 TGTGCCTGGAGTGTACCTTCAGGGAGAATTCAATGGATCACTGAAGCTTTCTTT CAWSVPSGRIQWITEAFF
TRBJ2-2 - TRBV19 TGTGCCAGTAGTATAACCGAGTTCACCGGGGAGCTGTTTTTT CASSITEFTGELFF